One and the same sample provided the 9 T cell receptor beta chains below, sequenced in a study of monozygotic twins with inflammatory bowel disease. With the 5' RACE reads reprocessed, TCRdb shows one record per CDR3 protein and no DNA. In all, the sample yields approximately 200,000 distinct CDR3 sequences. The source material was blood. The receptors come from a human donor with ulcerative colitis or Crohn's disease, or a healthy co-twin of an affected twin (not recorded which).

The V and J genes are TRBV6-5 and TRBJ1-1; checking the TCRdb D call of TRBD1 is not possible without DNA. The V gene's germline CDR1 is MNHEY and CDR2 SVGAGI. The length of the CDR3 is 12 residues. The CDR3 region is CASRRGDTEAFF.

This chain joins TRBV7-8 and TRBJ1-1. Germline V CDR1 and CDR2: SGHVS, FQNEAQ. The CDR3 contains 13 residues. The CDR3: CASSLAHLSEAFF.

The V gene is TRBV3-1, the J gene TRBJ1-2. Germline CDR1 and CDR2: LGHDT and YNNKEL (reference sequence). This CDR3 has 17 residues. The CDR3 sequence: CASSPSWGALANYGYTF.

The chain has TRBV6-6 and TRBJ1-5. Germline CDR1 is MNHNY and CDR2 is SVGAGI (reference sequence). This CDR3 spans 13 amino acids. The CDR3 loop reads CASSWTANQPQHF.

V is TRBV10-3 and J is TRBJ2-5; checking the TCRdb D call of TRBD1 is not possible without DNA. From germline, CDR1 is ENHRY and CDR2 SYGVKD. The CDR3 totals 16 residues. The CDR3 reads CAISEWGGGIQETQYF.

The chain uses TRBV4-1 and TRBJ1-2; TCRdb's D gene call, TRBD1, goes unchecked for lack of DNA. CDR1 and CDR2 (germline): MGHRA, YSYEKL. The CDR3 length is 17 residues. The CDR3 region is CASSLNIGTGANYGYTF.

The gene calls are TRBV6-6 and TRBJ2-5; there is no DNA to check the TCRdb D call of TRBD2. Germline loops: CDR1 MNHNY, CDR2 SVGAGI (reference sequence). The CDR3 sequence is 13 residues long. The CDR3 loop reads CASRLGSQETQYF.

The V call is TRBV25-1, the J call TRBJ1-4. Germline V gene sequence: CDR1 MGHDK, CDR2 SYGVNS. There are 13 residues in the CDR3. The CDR3 loop reads CASSDSTAEKLFF. The full variable domain, completed using reference TRBV25-1 and TRBJ1-4, is EADIYQTPRYLVIGTGKKITLECSQTMGHDKMYWYQQDPGMELHLIHYSYGVNSTEKGDLSSESTVSRIRTEHFPLTLESARPSHTSQYLCASSDSTAEKLFFGSGTQLSVL.

The rearrangement links TRBV6-5 to TRBJ2-7; TCRdb returns TRBD1, unconfirmable since there is no DNA. The CDR3 length is 15 residues. Looked up from germline, CDR1 is MNHEY and CDR2 is SVGAGI. The CDR3 reads CASSSTQGPAYEQYF.